Following are 25 T cell receptor beta chains from one sample sequenced in a study of regulatory T cells in long-lasting Graves disease. Sample time point: newly diagnosed GD, antithyroid drugs for less than 3 months. Extracted PBMC RNA gave rise to the TCR library. With iRepertoire HTBI primers and Arm-PCR of CDR3 regions, TCR beta libraries were built. TCRdb reanalysed the multiplex PCR reads using MiXCR and keeps one entry per CDR3 protein. This table holds roughly 400,000 distinct CDR3 sequences, about 15% found once. The sample also formed part of further work on T cells in Graves' hyperthyroidism and ophthalmopathy.

This specimen consisted of peripheral blood mononuclear cells (PBMCs), obtained at new diagnosis, from a patient treated with antithyroid drugs. These receptor sequences come from a woman aged 40 to 50 with Graves disease.

This clonotype was seen repeatedly, ten times or more. At one end the junction does not follow the germline gene, possibly because of a read error. The rearrangement joins TRBV12-3 or TRBV12-4 to TRBJ2-7; D is possibly TRBD1 (5 bases). This CDR3 contains 13 residues. The CDR3 bases are TGTGCCAGCAGCTTAGGGGCTAGCTACGAGCAGTACTTC. Protein product: CASSLGASYEQYF.

This clonotype was counted at least ten times. V usage is TRBV28 and J usage is TRBJ1-1, with D hard to call. Germline CDR1 and CDR2: MDHEN and SYDVKM. CDR3 size: 12 residues. The V end was cut by 6 bases, the J end by 7 bases, with 12 bases between. The CDR3 loop is CASRRDDGEAFF. The CDR3 DNA reads TGTGCCAGCAGGAGGGATGATGGTGAAGCTTTCTTT.

V usage is TRBV28 and J usage is TRBJ2-7; tentative D call: TRBD1 (5 bases). This CDR3 has 14 residues. V lost 8 bases and J 1 base, leaving 15 bases between the germline ends. The germline V gene encodes CDR1 MDHEN and CDR2 SYDVKM. Here the CDR3 DNA reads TGTGCCAGCCTTTCCAGTCAGGGATCCTACGAGCAGTACTTC. This sequence encodes CASLSSQGSYEQYF. Full variable domain (remainder filled in from reference TRBV28 and TRBJ2-7): DVKVTQSSRYLVKRTGEKVFLECVQDMDHENMFWYRQDPGLGLRLIYFSYDVKMKEKGDIPEGYSVSREKKERFSLILESASTNQTSMYLCASLSSQGSYEQYFGPGTRLTVT.

This clonotype has ten or more counts. This rearrangement joins TRBV2 to TRBJ2-2, with 11 bases that match TRBD2. J gave up 1 base and V 4 bases, and 5 bases lay outside the gene matches. Germline V gene sequence: CDR1 SNHLY, CDR2 FYNNEI. This CDR3 has 17 amino acids. CDR3 nucleotides: TGTGCCAGCAGTGTGGAGCTAGCGGGAGGGAACACCGGGGAGCTGTTTTTT. It encodes CASSVELAGGNTGELFF.

Worth noting for this clonotype: One base away lies a much larger clone, so this may be a sequencing read error. V gene TRBV30 combines with J gene TRBJ2-1; D possibly corresponds to TRBD2 (6 bases). The CDR3 loop spans 12 amino acids. Trimming pared 4 bases from V and 10 bases from J, leaving 14 bases between. Germline V lookup: CDR1 GTSNPN, CDR2 SVGIG (reference sequence). Here the CDR3 DNA reads TGTGCCTGGAACGGAGGGGCCTACGAGCAGTTCTTC. Its protein product is CAWNGGAYEQFF.

The chain uses TRBV4-3 and TRBJ1-3; weak D call: TRBD1 (5 bases). Germline V gene data show CDR1 as LGHNA and CDR2 as YSLEER. With 1 base removed from V and 0 bases from J, the gap between germline ends came to 7 bases. The CDR3 loop spans 15 amino acids. The CDR3 DNA sequence: TGCGCCAGCAGCCAAGTGGGACTCTCTGGAAACACCATATATTTT. Translation gives CASSQVGLSGNTIYF.

This clonotype was seen ten or more times. The chain has TRBV27 and TRBJ1-4; tentative D call: TRBD1 (5 bases). The CDR3 is made up of 13 amino acids. V shed 3 bases and J shed 4 bases, with 6 bases lying between them. Germline V gene sequence: CDR1 MNHEY, CDR2 SMNVEV (reference sequence). The CDR3 loop is CASSLGVNEKLFF. The CDR3 coding sequence is TGTGCCAGCAGTTTGGGGGTTAATGAAAAACTGTTTTTT.

In DNA, the CDR3 is TGTGCCAGTAGTATAGAATTCGGACTAGGGGTCTACGAGCAGTACTTC. This codes for CASSIEFGLGVYEQYF. The rearrangement links TRBV19 to TRBJ2-7; TRBD2 matches at 7 bases. The trim removed 0 bases at V and 3 bases at J, leaving 8 bases unmatched. CDR3 length: 16 amino acids. Per germline, CDR1 LNHDA and CDR2 SQIVND (reference sequence).

In the case of this clonotype: A much more abundant neighbour one base away suggests this may be a read error. V gene TRBV11-2 combines with J gene TRBJ2-7, with a possible D match to TRBD2 (6 bases). CDR1 is SGHAT, CDR2 FQNNGV, per germline. Trimming took 4 bases from V and 6 from J, leaving 16 bases between them. This CDR3 has 14 amino acids. This CDR3 reads CASSSGPGRGEQYF. CDR3 bases: TGTGCCAGCAGCTCCGGACCAGGGCGGGGCGAGCAGTACTTC.

This clonotype was seen many times. This chain joins TRBV7-8 and TRBJ2-1, with 10 bases aligning to TRBD2. Germline CDR1 SGHVS, CDR2 FQNEAQ. The CDR3 length is 16 residues. V shed 5 bases, J shed 8 bases, and the junction held 12 bases outside the gene matches. The CDR3 DNA follows: TGTGCCAGCAGCCACCCTAGCGGGAGCTACGTGGATGAGCAGTTCTTC. Translation: CASSHPSGSYVDEQFF. The variable domain in full, with the rest retrieved from reference TRBV7-8 and TRBJ2-1, is GAGVSQSPRYKVAKRGQDVALRCDPISGHVSLFWYQQALGQGPEFLTYFQNEAQLDKSGLPSDRFFAERPEGSVSTLKIQRTQQEDSAVYLCASSHPSGSYVDEQFFGPGTRLTVL.

This clonotype was seen a few times. The V call is TRBV20-1, the J call TRBJ1-6; D might be TRBD1 (5 bases). V lost 6 bases to trimming and J lost 10 bases, with 16 bases between them. Germline CDR1 reads DFQATT; CDR2 reads SNEGSKA (reference sequence). CDR3 size: 13 residues. CDR3 region: CSAHRTGASPLHF. Written as DNA, the CDR3 is TGCAGTGCCCACCGAACAGGCGCCTCACCCCTCCACTTT.

This clonotype was observed at least ten times. This rearrangement joins TRBV2 to TRBJ1-2; 10 bases map to TRBD1. After removal of 6 bases from V and 2 bases from J, the junction contained 6 bases not matched to a gene. The germline V gene encodes CDR1 SNHLY and CDR2 FYNNEI. The CDR3 covers 15 residues. CDR3 protein: CASRGRDRGNYGYTF. CDR3 bases: TGTGCCAGCAGGGGTAGGGACAGGGGAAACTATGGCTACACCTTC.

This clonotype was found many times. The gene calls are TRBV11-2 and TRBJ2-3, with 7 bases that match TRBD2. Germline V gives CDR1 SGHAT, CDR2 FQNNGV. The CDR3 contains 15 residues. V shed 8 bases and J 0 bases; nucleotides not matched to a gene: 8. In nucleotides, the CDR3 is TGTGCCAGCGGGCCTAGCGGATTTAGCACAGATACGCAGTATTTT. Protein product: CASGPSGFSTDTQYF.

The table lists this clonotype with a few counts. The rearrangement links TRBV15 to TRBJ2-7; 9 bases align to TRBD1. J gave up 0 bases and V 4 bases, and 1 base lay outside the gene matches. CDR3 length equals 14 residues. Germline CDR1 LNHNV, CDR2 YYDKDF (reference sequence). CDR3 bases: TGTGCCACCAGCACGGACAGGGGCTCCTACGAGCAGTACTTC. Its translation: CATSTDRGSYEQYF.

In its sample, this clonotype was seen a few times. The gene calls are TRBV6-1 and TRBJ2-1; the D is unclear. The CDR3 sequence is 12 residues long. The germline V and J ends were trimmed by 7 bases and 9 bases, with 13 bases remaining between them. CDR1 is MNHNS, CDR2 SASEGT, per germline. CDR3 in amino acids: CASNQRSGEQFF. The CDR3 DNA reads as TGTGCCAGCAACCAGCGCTCGGGTGAGCAGTTCTTC.

This clonotype has a count of ten or more. The chain joins TRBV28 to TRBJ2-1, with TRBD2 identical over 9 bases. CDR1 is MDHEN and CDR2 is SYDVKM in the germline V gene. V lost 10 bases, J lost 1 base, and 8 bases stayed unmatched. The CDR3 loop spans 15 amino acids. This CDR3 reads CAIKAGGGSYNEQFF. CDR3 nucleotides: TGTGCCATAAAAGCGGGAGGCGGTTCCTACAATGAGCAGTTCTTC.

This clonotype was counted many times. The V call is TRBV9, the J call TRBJ2-7, with TRBD2 as a possible D gene (5 bases). The V end was cut by 4 bases, the J end by 0 bases, with 14 bases between. The CDR3 totals 15 residues. In germline, CDR1 is SGDLS, CDR2 YYNGEE. This CDR3 is CASSPSAGRSYEQYF. The CDR3 region has the DNA TGTGCCAGCAGCCCCTCGGCGGGCCGCTCCTACGAGCAGTACTTC.

This clonotype showed up many times. The chain is built from TRBV2 and TRBJ2-1; the match to TRBD2 covers 8 bases. The V gene end was trimmed by 6 bases and the J gene end by 9 bases; junction bases not matched to a gene: 4. Looked up from germline, CDR1 is SNHLY and CDR2 is FYNNEI. The CDR3 contains 12 residues. The CDR3 region is CASRTGGSEQFF. The CDR3 nucleotides read TGTGCCAGCAGGACGGGAGGGAGTGAGCAGTTCTTC. Full variable domain (missing parts from reference TRBV2 and TRBJ2-1): EPEVTQTPSHQVTQMGQEVILRCVPISNHLYFYWYRQILGQKVEFLVSFYNNEISEKSEIFDDQFSVERPDGSNFTLKIRSTKLEDSAMYFCASRTGGSEQFFGPGTRLTVL.

This clonotype was seen repeatedly, ten times or more. The chain employs TRBV12-3 or TRBV12-4 and TRBJ1-1; no firm D call. CDR3 size: 14 residues. V dropped 2 bases and J dropped 1 base, with 8 bases sitting between them. CDR3 loop: CASSLSRGNTEAFF. The CDR3 nucleotides are TGTGCCAGCAGTTTATCCCGCGGGAACACTGAAGCTTTCTTT.

This clonotype was observed many times. The V and J genes are TRBV3-1 and TRBJ2-2; 8 nucleotides agree with TRBD2. The J segment lost 3 bases and the V segment lost 4 bases, leaving 7 bases of the junction unmatched. Germline V gene data show CDR1 as LGHDT and CDR2 as YNNKEL (reference sequence). CDR3 size: 16 residues. The chain's CDR3 is CASSPSGSYDTGELFF. Here the CDR3 DNA reads TGTGCCAGCAGCCCCAGCGGGAGTTACGACACCGGGGAGCTGTTTTTT.

This clonotype was observed at least ten times. This chain connects TRBV11-2 to TRBJ1-2; weak D call: TRBD1 (5 bases). The V end lost 5 bases, the J end lost 3 bases, and 13 bases lay between the germline ends. The CDR3 contains 14 residues. Germline V gives CDR1 SGHAT, CDR2 FQNNGV. The CDR3 protein is CASSEGGEDYGYTF. CDR3 coding DNA: TGTGCCAGCAGCGAAGGAGGGGAAGACTATGGCTACACCTTC. Together with reference TRBV11-2 and TRBJ1-2, the CDR3 gives the full variable domain: EAGVAQSPRYKIIEKRQSVAFWCNPISGHATLYWYQQILGQGPKLLIQFQNNGVVDDSQLPKDRFSAERLKGVDSTLKIQPAKLEDSAVYLCASSEGGEDYGYTFGSGTRLTVV.

This clonotype was detected only a few times. V is TRBV12-3 or TRBV12-4 and J is TRBJ2-7; 7 bases are a match to TRBD2. Germline trimming cut 1 base from V and 7 bases from J; bases unmatched to any gene: 7. This CDR3 is built from 14 residues. The CDR3 DNA reads as TGTGCCAGCAGTTTAGGCGGGGGAAATGAAGAGCAGTACTTC. This sequence encodes CASSLGGGNEEQYF.

At least ten counts were recorded for this clonotype. The genes are TRBV6-5 and TRBJ2-2; D ambiguous. V was shortened by 1 base and J by 1 base, with 1 base between the two germline ends. The germline V gene has CDR1 MNHEY and CDR2 SVGAGI. The CDR3 runs to 13 residues. The DNA for the CDR3 is TGTGCCAGCAGTTACTGGAACACCGGGGAGCTGTTTTTT. Translating it yields CASSYWNTGELFF.

This clonotype occurred many times. The chain joins TRBV28 to TRBJ2-7; D is possibly TRBD1 (6 bases). This CDR3 comprises 14 residues. V was shortened by 6 bases and J by 7 bases, with 19 bases between the two germline ends. Per the germline V gene, CDR1 is MDHEN and CDR2 is SYDVKM. For the CDR3, the DNA is TGTGCCAGCAGCAATAACAGGGTCCGCTGGGAGCAGTACTTC. Translating gives CASSNNRVRWEQYF.

The table lists this clonotype with many counts. This chain connects TRBV2 to TRBJ2-1; 7 nucleotides match TRBD2. This CDR3 is built from 14 residues. CDR1 SNHLY and CDR2 FYNNEI come from the germline V gene. V trimming: 6 bases; J trimming: 0 bases; junction bases outside the gene matches: 2. CDR3 region: CASSTSVSYNEQFF. CDR3 bases: TGTGCCAGCAGCACTAGCGTCTCCTACAATGAGCAGTTCTTC.